This T cell receptor beta chain was retrieved from a study of cytomegalovirus exposure and HLA in healthy donors. As regards this clone: Its target is unknown.

PCR used 60 Vbeta primers and 13 Jbeta primers. Sequenced by immunoSEQ multiplex PCR; TCRdb stores in-frame clones only, minus some. The sample records under 250,000 clones, over 80% being singletons. The study, taken as a whole, reports: Some V segments, TRBV6-2 and TRBV6-3 among them, were indistinguishable and were therefore excluded. TCR beta sequences reportedly predicted most subjects' HLA-A and HLA-B alleles accurately.

J gave up 8 bases and V 5 bases, and 14 bases lay outside the gene matches. The germline CDR1 and CDR2 sequences are LNHDA and SQIVND (reference sequence). The CDR3 is 16 amino acids. This receptor was obtained from a boy aged 2 to 10 in good health and CMV-seronegative. V is TRBV19 and J is TRBJ2-1; 8 bases map to TRBD2. Sample: PBMCs. CDR3 bases: TGTGCCAGTAGTCCCGAAGAAGCGGGGGTAGTAGATGAGCAGTTCTTC. This codes for CASSPEEAGVVDEQFF.